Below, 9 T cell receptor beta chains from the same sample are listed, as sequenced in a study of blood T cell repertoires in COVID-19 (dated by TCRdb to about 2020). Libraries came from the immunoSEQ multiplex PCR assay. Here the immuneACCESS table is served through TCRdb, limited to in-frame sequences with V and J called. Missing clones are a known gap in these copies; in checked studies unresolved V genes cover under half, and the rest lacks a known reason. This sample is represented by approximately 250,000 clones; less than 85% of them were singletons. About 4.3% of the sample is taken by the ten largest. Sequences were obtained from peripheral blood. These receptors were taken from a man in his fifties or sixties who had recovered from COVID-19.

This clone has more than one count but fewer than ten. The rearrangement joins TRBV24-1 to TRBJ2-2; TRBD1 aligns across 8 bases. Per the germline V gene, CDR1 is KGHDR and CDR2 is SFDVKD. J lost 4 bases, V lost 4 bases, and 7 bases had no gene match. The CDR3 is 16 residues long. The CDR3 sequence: CATSDLDRASTGELFF. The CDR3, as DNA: TGTGCCACCAGTGACTTGGACAGGGCGAGCACCGGGGAGCTGTTTTTT.

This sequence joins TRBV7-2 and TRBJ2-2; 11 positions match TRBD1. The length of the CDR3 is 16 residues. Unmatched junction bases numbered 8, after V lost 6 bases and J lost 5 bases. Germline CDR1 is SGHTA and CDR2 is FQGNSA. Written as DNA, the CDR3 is TGTGCCAGCAGGCCGACCGGGACAGGGGGAACCGGGGAGCTGTTTTTT. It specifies CASRPTGTGGTGELFF.

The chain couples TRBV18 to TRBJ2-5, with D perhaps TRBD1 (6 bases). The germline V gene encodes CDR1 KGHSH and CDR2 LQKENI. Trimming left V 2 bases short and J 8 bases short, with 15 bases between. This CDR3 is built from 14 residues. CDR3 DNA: TGTGCCAGCTCACCAACTGGGGGCCAAGTTACCCAGTACTTC. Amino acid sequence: CASSPTGGQVTQYF.

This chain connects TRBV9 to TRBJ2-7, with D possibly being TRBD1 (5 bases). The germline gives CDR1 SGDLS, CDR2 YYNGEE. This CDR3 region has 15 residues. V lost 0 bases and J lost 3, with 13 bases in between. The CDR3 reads CASSVGAGMGYEQYF. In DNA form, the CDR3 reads TGTGCCAGCAGCGTAGGAGCAGGGATGGGCTACGAGCAGTACTTC.

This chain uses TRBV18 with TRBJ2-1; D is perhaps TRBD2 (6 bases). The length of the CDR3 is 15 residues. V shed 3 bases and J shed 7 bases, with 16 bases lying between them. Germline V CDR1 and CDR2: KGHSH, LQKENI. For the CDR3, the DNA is TGTGCCAGCTCACCCGCTCCGGGAGAGGGTAATGAGCAGTTCTTC. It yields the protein CASSPAPGEGNEQFF.

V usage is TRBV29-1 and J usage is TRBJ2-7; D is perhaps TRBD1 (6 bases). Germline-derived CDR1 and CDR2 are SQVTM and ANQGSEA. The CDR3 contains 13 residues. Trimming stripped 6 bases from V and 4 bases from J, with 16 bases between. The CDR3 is CSVQGSSGYEQYF. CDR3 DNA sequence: TGCAGCGTACAGGGTTCATCTGGGTACGAGCAGTACTTC.

The CDR3 bases are TGTGCCAGCAGCCAAATCTCTAAGGCAGGGGGTGTTAACATTCAGTACTTC. Translation gives CASSQISKAGGVNIQYF. The V call is TRBV3-1 (or the pseudogene TRBV3-2), the J call TRBJ2-4; TRBD1 matches 7 bases. The germline V gene has CDR1 LGHDT and CDR2 YNNKEL (reference sequence). There are 17 residues in the CDR3. V shed 2 bases and J 7 bases; nucleotides not matched to a gene: 14.

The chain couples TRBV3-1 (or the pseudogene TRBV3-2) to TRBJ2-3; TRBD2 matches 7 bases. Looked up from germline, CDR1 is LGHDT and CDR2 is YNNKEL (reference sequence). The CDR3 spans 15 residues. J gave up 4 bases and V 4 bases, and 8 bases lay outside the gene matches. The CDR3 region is CASSLETGGADTQYF. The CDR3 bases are TGTGCCAGCAGCCTGGAAACGGGAGGAGCAGATACGCAGTATTTT.

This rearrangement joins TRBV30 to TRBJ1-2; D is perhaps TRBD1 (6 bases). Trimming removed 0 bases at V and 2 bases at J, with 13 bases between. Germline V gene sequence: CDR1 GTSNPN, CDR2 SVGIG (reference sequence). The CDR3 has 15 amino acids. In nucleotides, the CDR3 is TGTGCCTGGAGTGTAGAATACAGGGTGAACTATGGCTACACCTTC. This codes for CAWSVEYRVNYGYTF.